This T cell receptor (beta chain) comes out of a study of CD8+ T cells in alopecia areata (dated by TCRdb to 2016 to 2018). Notes on the research overall: The treated patients, all with moderate-to-severe alopecia areata, were enrolled in an open-label pilot trial of oral tofacitinib given at 5 to 10 mg twice daily. Patients received tofacitinib for 6 to 18 months and were then followed off drug for 6 months to check for delayed response and recurrence. For the treated patients, the SALT score, which quantifies what percentage of scalp surface area is affected, served as the measure of disease severity. To study T cell clonal expansion in alopecia areata, the researchers applied high-throughput TCRbeta sequencing to both the C3H/HeJ mouse model and human patients. On the human side, TCRbeta sequencing was run on scalp tissue and on sorted CD4+ and CD8+ peripheral blood T cells from healthy controls and from alopecia areata patients with either patchy or totalis/universalis disease. Patients on tofacitinib were biopsied at baseline and after 4 and 24 weeks of treatment, and several of the patients also had a later scalp biopsy. Scalp clonality was compared across normal scalp (n=4), patchy alopecia areata scalp (n=8), and alopecia totalis/universalis scalp (n=8). The RNA source kit depended on sample type: the PAXgene miRNA kit for fixed scalp, the miRNeasy kit for PBMCs, and the RNeasy kit for mouse skin. TCRbeta CDR3 regions were amplified by immunoSEQ multiplex PCR with 35 Vbeta forward and 13 Jbeta reverse primers. What the research found in general, with its limitations: Because the treated cohort was small and had only one nonresponder, larger studies are needed to examine links between baseline CD8+ expansion and response. Shared TCR sequences between patients were less evident than in mice, which may be partly attributable to HLA diversity in the patient population. During tofacitinib treatment, many expanded lesional clones stuck around in both scalp and blood, and this persistence may partly explain why relapse happens after treatment is stopped. Unlike mouse skin, which is dominated by gammadelta T cells, normal human skin has resident alphabeta T cells that are also sequenced, and this complicates analysis of the scalp TCR repertoire. Compared with normal scalp, lesional scalp had higher clonality and more expanded CD8+ clones, particularly in alopecia totalis/universalis, a pattern that suggests antigenic drive. Scalp clonality and the number of expanded CD8+ clones among the top 100 scalp clones were significantly decreased by tofacitinib.

CDR1 SQVTM and CDR2 ANQGSEA were looked up in the germline V gene. V trim: 4 bases; J trim: 8 bases; unmatched bases: 9. The CDR3 contains 14 residues, cysteine and phenylalanine counted. Only the CDR3 portion is preserved as DNA: 42 bases, with reading frame beginning at the first base. What this sample's treatment or condition label stands for: oral pan-JAK inhibitor, 5-10 mg twice daily. From alopecia areata patients, peripheral blood was collected along with lesional scalp punch biopsies. PBMCs were separated by density centrifugation and stained for CD3, CD4 and CD8, after which CD4+ and CD8+ T cells were sorted on a FACSAria. The library was generated by the immunoSEQ multiplex PCR assay. To provide template for TCR sequencing, every sample had RNA extracted and reverse transcribed into cDNA. SuperScript III was used to make first-strand cDNA, primed with a 2:1 mix of oligo-dT and random hexamers. A synthetic immune receptor repertoire was used to assess amplification bias, and residual bias was removed computationally. In the source study's methods: Raw reads were preprocessed to remove errors, and CDR3 was defined according to IMGT conventions as the region from the conserved cysteine to phenylalanine. Clonality was computed as 1 minus the Shannon entropy, with the entropy normalized by log2 of the number of productive unique TCRs. CD4 or CD8 identity of scalp clones was inferred by cross-referencing scalp TCRbeta sequences with sorted blood CD4 and CD8 repertoires. As stored in TCRdb, this immuneACCESS dataset retains in-frame rearrangements with V and J assigned. A fraction of the clones does not appear; measured against another copy, unresolved V genes explain less than half of the discrepancy, and the remainder lacks a known reason. That table furnishes V, J and clone size, whereas the DNA furnished D and trimming. For this sample the table gives approximately 150,000 clones, of which 50% to 75% were detected only once. In total, the top ten clones hold under 20% of the sample.

In regard to this clone: What antigen it recognizes has not been identified. One base away there is no much larger clone; base qualities are not given.

This receptor was obtained from a human donor with alopecia areata. The sequence joins TRBV29-1 to TRBJ1-5; 9 central bases correspond to TRBD1. Source: CD4+ T cells sorted from blood, taken at approximately week 56, from a patient treated with tofacitinib. The CDR3 corresponds to CSVGETGGAKPQHF. Here is the DNA: TGCAGCGTTGGTGAGACAGGGGGGGCAAAGCCCCAGCATTTT.